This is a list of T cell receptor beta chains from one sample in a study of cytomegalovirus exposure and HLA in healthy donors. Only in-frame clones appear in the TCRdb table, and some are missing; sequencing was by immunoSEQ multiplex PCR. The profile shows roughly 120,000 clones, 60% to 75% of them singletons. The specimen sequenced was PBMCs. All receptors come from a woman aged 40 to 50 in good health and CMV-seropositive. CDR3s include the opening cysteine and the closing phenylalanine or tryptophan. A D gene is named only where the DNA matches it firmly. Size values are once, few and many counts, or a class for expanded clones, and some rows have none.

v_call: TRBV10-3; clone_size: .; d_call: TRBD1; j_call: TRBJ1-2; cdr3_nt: TGTGCCATAAGATATCCAGGGGGCGGGTACGGCTACACCTTC; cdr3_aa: CAIRYPGGGYGYTF
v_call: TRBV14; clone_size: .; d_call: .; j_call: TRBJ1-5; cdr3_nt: TGTGCCAGCAGCCCTAGGCTTCGAGTGGGTAGCAATCAGCCCCAGCATTTT; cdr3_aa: CASSPRLRVGSNQPQHF
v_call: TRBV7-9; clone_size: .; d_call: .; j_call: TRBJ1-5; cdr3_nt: TGTGCCAGCAGCTTAGGGGCAAACAATCAGCCCCAGCATTTT; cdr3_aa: CASSLGANNQPQHF
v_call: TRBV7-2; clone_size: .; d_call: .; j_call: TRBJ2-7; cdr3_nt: TGTGCCAGCAGCTTAATGTTAGGACAAGTATACGAGCAGTACTTC; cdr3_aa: CASSLMLGQVYEQYF
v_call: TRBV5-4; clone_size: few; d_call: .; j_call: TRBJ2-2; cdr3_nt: TGTGCCAGCAGCTTGGGGCCCCAGGAGGCCGGGGAGCTGTTTTTT; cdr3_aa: CASSLGPQEAGELFF
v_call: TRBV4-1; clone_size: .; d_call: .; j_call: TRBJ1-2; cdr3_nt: TGCGCCAGCAGCCAAACAGCAAACTATGGCTACACCTTC; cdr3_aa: CASSQTANYGYTF
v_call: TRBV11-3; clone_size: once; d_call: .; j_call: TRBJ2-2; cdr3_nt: TGTGCCAGCAGCTTAGATCAGGGGGAGCTGTTTTTT; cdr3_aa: CASSLDQGELFF
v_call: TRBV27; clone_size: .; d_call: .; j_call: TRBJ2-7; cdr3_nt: TGTGCCAGCAGTATTTCCTACACAGGGCTTCTCTCCTACGAGCAGTACTTC; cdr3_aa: CASSISYTGLLSYEQYF
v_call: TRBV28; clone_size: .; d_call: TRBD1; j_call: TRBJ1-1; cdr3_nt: TGTGCCAGCAGTTTCTCGGACAGGGTCAGTGAAGCTTTCTTT; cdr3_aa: CASSFSDRVSEAFF
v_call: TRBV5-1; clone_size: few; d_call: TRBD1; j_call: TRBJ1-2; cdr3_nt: TGCGCCAGCAGCCCCCAAACCGGGACAGGGGTCGGCTACACCTTC; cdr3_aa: CASSPQTGTGVGYTF
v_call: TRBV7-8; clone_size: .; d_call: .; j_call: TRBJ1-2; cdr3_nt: TGTGCCAGCAGCTTAATTCACACCTCTAACTATGGCTACACCTTC; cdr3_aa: CASSLIHTSNYGYTF
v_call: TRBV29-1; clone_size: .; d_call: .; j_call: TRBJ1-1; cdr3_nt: TGCAGCGTTCTAGAGACAGCAAGGAACACTGAAGCTTTCTTT; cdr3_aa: CSVLETARNTEAFF
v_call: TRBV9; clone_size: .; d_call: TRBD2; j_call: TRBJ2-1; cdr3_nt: TGTGCCAGCAGCGCGACTAGCGGGGGGGTGGATGAGCAGTTCTTC; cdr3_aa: CASSATSGGVDEQFF
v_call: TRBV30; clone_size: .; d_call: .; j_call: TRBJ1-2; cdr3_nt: TGTGCCTCGTCAGGTTTTGGGGGCATTGGCTACACCTTC; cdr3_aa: CASSGFGGIGYTF
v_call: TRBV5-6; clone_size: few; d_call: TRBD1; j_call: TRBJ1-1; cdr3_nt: TGTGCCAGCAGCTTGGTTGGCAGGGGGCAAGGCACTGAAGCTTTCTTT; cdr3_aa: CASSLVGRGQGTEAFF
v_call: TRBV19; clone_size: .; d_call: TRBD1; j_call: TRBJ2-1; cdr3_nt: TGTGCCAGTAGTATAGATGGACAGGGACGGAATGAGCAGTTCTTC; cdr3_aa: CASSIDGQGRNEQFF
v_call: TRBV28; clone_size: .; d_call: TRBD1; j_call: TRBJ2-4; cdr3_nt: TGTGCCAGCAGTTTGTACCAGGGGGCGTCCAAAAACATTCAGTACTTC; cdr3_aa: CASSLYQGASKNIQYF
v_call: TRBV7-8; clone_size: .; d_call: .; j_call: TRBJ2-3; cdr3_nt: TGTGCCAGCAGCCCGACTAGGTTCACAGATACGCAGTATTTT; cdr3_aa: CASSPTRFTDTQYF
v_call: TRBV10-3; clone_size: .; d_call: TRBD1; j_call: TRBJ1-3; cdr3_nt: TGTGCCACCGGGACAGGGTTCTCTGGAAACACCATATATTTT; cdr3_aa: CATGTGFSGNTIYF
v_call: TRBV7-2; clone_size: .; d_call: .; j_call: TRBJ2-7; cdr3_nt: TGTGCCAGCAGCTTAGCGACAATCGAGCAGTACTTC; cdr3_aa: CASSLATIEQYF
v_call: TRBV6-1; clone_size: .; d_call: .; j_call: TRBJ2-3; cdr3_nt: TGTGCCAGCAGGTTACAGGGAAGCCGCACAGATACGCAGTATTTT; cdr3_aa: CASRLQGSRTDTQYF
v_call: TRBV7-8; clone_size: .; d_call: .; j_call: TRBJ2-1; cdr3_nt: TGTGCCAGCAGCTTACCGACGGGTCAAGTTTATAAGGCCTACAATGAGCAGTTCTTC; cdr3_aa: CASSLPTGQVYKAYNEQFF
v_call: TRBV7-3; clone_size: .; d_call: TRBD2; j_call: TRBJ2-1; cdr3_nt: TGTGCCAGCAGCTCCCCTACCGGGGGGGTTGACGAGCAGTTCTTC; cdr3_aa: CASSSPTGGVDEQFF
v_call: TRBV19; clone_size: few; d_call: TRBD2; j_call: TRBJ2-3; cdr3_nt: TGTGCCAGTAGTATGTTGGCGACTAGCGGGAGTTTTCCAGATACGCAGTATTTT; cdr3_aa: CASSMLATSGSFPDTQYF
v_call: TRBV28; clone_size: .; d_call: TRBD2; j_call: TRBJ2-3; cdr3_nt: TGTGCCAGCAGTTTCCCAGCGGGAGGCAGGACAGATACGCAGTATTTT; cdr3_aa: CASSFPAGGRTDTQYF
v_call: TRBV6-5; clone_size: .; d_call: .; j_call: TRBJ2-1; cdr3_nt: TGTGCCAGCAGTTACCCAGGACTGTCCTACAATGAGCAGTTCTTC; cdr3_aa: CASSYPGLSYNEQFF
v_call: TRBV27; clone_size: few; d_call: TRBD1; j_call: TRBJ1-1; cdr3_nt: TGTGCCAGCAGAGGGACAGGGGCAACTGAAGCTTTCTTT; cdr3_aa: CASRGTGATEAFF
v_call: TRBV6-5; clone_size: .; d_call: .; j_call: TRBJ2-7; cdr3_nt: TGTGCCAGCCAACAGGCTTACGAGCAGTACTTC; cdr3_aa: CASQQAYEQYF
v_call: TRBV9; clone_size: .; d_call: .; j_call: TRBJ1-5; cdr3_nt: TGTGCCAGCAGCGGTCCCGGGGGGGATCAGCCCCAGCATTTT; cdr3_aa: CASSGPGGDQPQHF
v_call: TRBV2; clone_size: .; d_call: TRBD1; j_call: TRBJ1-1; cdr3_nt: TGTGCCAGCAGTGGACAGGGCACTGAAGCTTTCTTT; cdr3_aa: CASSGQGTEAFF
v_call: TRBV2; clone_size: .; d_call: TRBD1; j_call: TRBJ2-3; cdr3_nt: TGTGCCAGCAGTTCCGGGACAGGGGGGGCAGATACGCAGTATTTT; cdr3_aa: CASSSGTGGADTQYF
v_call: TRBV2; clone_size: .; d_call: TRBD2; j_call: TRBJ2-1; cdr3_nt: TGTGCCAGCAATACGGGGGGTTCCTACAATGAGCAGTTCTTC; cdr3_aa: CASNTGGSYNEQFF
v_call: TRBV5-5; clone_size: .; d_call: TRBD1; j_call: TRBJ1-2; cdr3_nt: TGTGCCAGCAGCGGGACAGGAACGGTTAACTATGGCTACACCTTC; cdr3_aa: CASSGTGTVNYGYTF
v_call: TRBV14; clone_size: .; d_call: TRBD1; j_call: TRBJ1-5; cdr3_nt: TGTGCCAGCAGCCGAACAGGGGGGCAGCCCCAGCATTTT; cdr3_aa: CASSRTGGQPQHF
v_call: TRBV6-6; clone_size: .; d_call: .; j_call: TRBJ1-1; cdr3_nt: TGTGCCAGCAGTCCGCGGACAGTTTTGAACACTGAAGCTTTCTTT; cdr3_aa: CASSPRTVLNTEAFF